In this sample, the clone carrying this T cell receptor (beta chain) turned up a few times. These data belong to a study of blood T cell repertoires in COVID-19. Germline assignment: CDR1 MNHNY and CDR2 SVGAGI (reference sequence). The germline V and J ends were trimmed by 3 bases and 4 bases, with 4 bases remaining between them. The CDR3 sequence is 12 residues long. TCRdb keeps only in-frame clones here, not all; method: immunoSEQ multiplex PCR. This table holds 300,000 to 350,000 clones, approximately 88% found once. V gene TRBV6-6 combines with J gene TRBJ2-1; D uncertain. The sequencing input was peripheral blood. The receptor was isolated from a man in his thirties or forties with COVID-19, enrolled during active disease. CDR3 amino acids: CASSYQYNEQFF. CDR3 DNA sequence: TGTGCCAGCAGTTATCAGTACAATGAGCAGTTCTTC.